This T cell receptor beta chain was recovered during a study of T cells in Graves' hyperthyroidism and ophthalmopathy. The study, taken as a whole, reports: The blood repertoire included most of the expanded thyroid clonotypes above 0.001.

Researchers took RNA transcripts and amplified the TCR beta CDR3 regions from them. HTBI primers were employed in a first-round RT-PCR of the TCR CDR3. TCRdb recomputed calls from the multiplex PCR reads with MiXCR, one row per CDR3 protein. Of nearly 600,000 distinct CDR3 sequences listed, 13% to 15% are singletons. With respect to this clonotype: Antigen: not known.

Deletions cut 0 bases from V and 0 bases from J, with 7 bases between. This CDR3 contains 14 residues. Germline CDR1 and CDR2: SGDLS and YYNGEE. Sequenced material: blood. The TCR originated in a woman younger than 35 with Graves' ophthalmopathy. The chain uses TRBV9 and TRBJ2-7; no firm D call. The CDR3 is CASSVGVPSYEQYF. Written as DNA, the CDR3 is TGTGCCAGCAGCGTAGGGGTCCCCTCCTACGAGCAGTACTTC.